This record concerns one T cell receptor (beta chain) sequence. The protocol was immunoSEQ multiplex PCR, while the TCRdb copy is restricted to in-frame clones and leaves out a portion. The sample has tens of thousands of clones, about 85% seen once. The data belong to a study of blood T cell repertoires in COVID-19. Study in general: Sample material is recorded as cDNA or gDNA derived from T cells, B-cell-depleted T cells, or PBMCs.

Trimming took 5 bases from V and 1 from J; bases not matched to a gene: 8. Looked up from germline, CDR1 is ENHRY and CDR2 is SYGVKD. The CDR3 is made up of 16 amino acids. Material for sequencing was peripheral blood. The V and J genes are TRBV10-3 and TRBJ1-1, with 9 bases that match TRBD1. The receptor was derived from a woman of 80 years or more with COVID-19, enrolled during active disease. The CDR3 loop reads CAISQRTGARNTEAFF. The CDR3 bases are TGTGCCATCAGTCAGAGGACAGGGGCAAGGAACACTGAAGCTTTCTTT.